The 12 T cell receptor beta chains reported below all come from one sample, sequenced in a study of beta chain features in type 1 diabetes. The study, taken as a whole, reports: TCRB CDR3 length was moderately but significantly reduced in all four CD4+ subsets of Type 1 diabetes patients.

These receptors' targets are unknown. Sequencing targeted expressed TCRB transcripts, as all isolated RNA had been reverse transcribed. The repertoire was sequenced with immunoSEQ multiplex PCR; TCRdb's copy has only in-frame clones and lacks some. This sample has some 250,000 clones, with approximately 15% found just once. Sequences were obtained from naive CD4+ T cells from blood. Every receptor here comes from a young man with type 1 diabetes.

The rearrangement uses TRBV7-9 and TRBJ2-5; 9 bases fit TRBD1. Losses at the gene ends were 7 bases for V and 4 bases for J; bases not matched to a gene: 7. The CDR3 runs to 14 residues. CDR1 and CDR2 (germline): SEHNR, FQNEAQ (reference sequence). The CDR3 DNA sequence: TGTGCCAGCACCTCAGGGACAGGGTTAGAGACCCAGTACTTC. This sequence encodes CASTSGTGLETQYF.

This clone has more than one count but fewer than ten. The chain uses TRBV5-4 and TRBJ2-5; a possible D gene is TRBD2 (6 bases). Germline CDR1 and CDR2: SGHNT and YYREEE (reference sequence). The CDR3 spans 14 residues. The V end was cut by 4 bases, the J end by 5 bases, with 15 bases between. CDR3 nucleotides: TGTGCCAGCAGCACAGCCAGGGCGGGGGAGACCCAGTACTTC. The encoded protein is CASSTARAGETQYF.

This clone was detected only a few times. The genes are TRBV7-9 and TRBJ2-7; 10 bases are a match to TRBD1. Losses at the gene ends were 8 bases for V and 8 bases for J; bases not matched to a gene: 9. In germline, CDR1 is SEHNR, CDR2 FQNEAQ (reference sequence). This CDR3 spans 13 amino acids. The CDR3 here is CASGGQGSQKQYF. In DNA form, the CDR3 reads TGTGCCAGCGGGGGACAGGGGTCTCAAAAGCAGTACTTC.

This clone turned up a few times. The chain has TRBV29-1 and TRBJ1-1; no definite D call. Germline V lookup: CDR1 SQVTM, CDR2 ANQGSEA. The germline V and J ends were trimmed by 2 bases and 5 bases, with 9 bases remaining between them. The CDR3 is 12 amino acids. The CDR3 loop reads CSVESPRTEAFF. In nucleotides, the CDR3 is TGCAGCGTTGAAAGTCCCAGAACTGAAGCTTTCTTT.

This clone came up a few times. V is TRBV5-1 and J is TRBJ2-3, with 7 bases that match TRBD1. Germline assignment: CDR1 SGHRS and CDR2 YFSETQ. The length of the CDR3 is 14 residues. J was trimmed by 4 bases and V by 4 bases; bases with no gene match: 6. The CDR3 coding sequence is TGCGCCAGCAGCCTCCGACAGGGAGCAGATACGCAGTATTTT. This translates into CASSLRQGADTQYF.

The chain couples TRBV7-9 to TRBJ2-1, with TRBD2 matching over 7 bases. There are 13 residues in the CDR3. The J segment lost 4 bases and the V segment lost 10 bases, leaving 7 bases of the junction unmatched. CDR1 SEHNR and CDR2 FQNEAQ come from the germline V gene (reference sequence). DNA of the CDR3: TGTGCCACCCCGGGGCGGGAGTACAATGAGCAGTTCTTC. Amino acids: CATPGREYNEQFF.

The table lists this clone with a few counts. V is TRBV5-4 and J is TRBJ1-2; D remains ambiguous. The CDR3 is 15 amino acids. Germline-derived CDR1 and CDR2 are SGHNT and YYREEE (reference sequence). V was pared by 0 bases and J by 2 bases, with 11 bases between. The CDR3 reads CASSLVQRGNYGYTF. CDR3 sequence (DNA): TGTGCCAGCAGCTTGGTTCAGCGCGGGAACTATGGCTACACCTTC.

In this sample, this clone turned up a few times. J is TRBJ1-5 and V is TRBV4-1; a weak D match, TRBD1 (6 bases). Trimming took off 1 base at V and 5 bases at J, with 9 bases between the two ends. The CDR3 has 14 amino acids. Germline V gene lookup returns CDR1 MGHRA and CDR2 YSYEKL. The CDR3 bases are TGCGCCAGCAGCCAAGTGGACAGTCATCAGCCCCAGCATTTT. Amino acids: CASSQVDSHQPQHF.

This chain joins TRBV6-5 and TRBJ2-6, with TRBD1 matching over 8 bases. After removal of 5 bases from V and 2 bases from J, the junction contained 2 bases not matched to a gene. Germline CDR1 MNHEY, CDR2 SVGAGI. CDR3 length: 15 amino acids. The DNA of the CDR3 is TGTGCCAGCAGTCAACAGGGGGCTGGGGCCAACGTCCTGACTTTC. Translation gives CASSQQGAGANVLTF.

The gene calls are TRBV27 and TRBJ2-1, with D unclear. This CDR3 contains 14 residues. V lost 5 bases and J lost 6, with 14 bases in between. Germline values: CDR1 MNHEY, CDR2 SMNVEV (reference sequence). The CDR3 bases are TGTGCCAGCAGTGAGACAAGATTAGTCAATGAGCAGTTCTTC. Translating it yields CASSETRLVNEQFF.

This rearrangement joins TRBV5-6 to TRBJ2-7; TRBD1 matches 7 bases. The CDR3 has 14 amino acids. Unmatched junction bases numbered 10, after V lost 4 bases and J lost 6 bases. CDR1 is SGHDT and CDR2 is YYEEEE in the germline V gene. DNA for the CDR3: TGTGCCAGCAGCGCCCGGGACAGCGTTGGCGAGCAGTACTTC. Amino acids: CASSARDSVGEQYF.

This clone has a handful of counts. The rearrangement joins TRBV25-1 to TRBJ2-3, with D possibly being TRBD2 (6 bases). Germline loops: CDR1 MGHDK, CDR2 SYGVNS. Trimming left V 8 bases short and J 3 bases short, with 15 bases between. The CDR3 spans 14 residues. CDR3 bases: TGTGCCAGCGGGCCCTTCGGAGGGACAGATACGCAGTATTTT. It yields the protein CASGPFGGTDTQYF. The full variable domain, its missing parts supplied by reference TRBV25-1 and TRBJ2-3, is EADIYQTPRYLVIGTGKKITLECSQTMGHDKMYWYQQDPGMELHLIHYSYGVNSTEKGDLSSESTVSRIRTEHFPLTLESARPSHTSQYLCASGPFGGTDTQYFGPGTRLTVL.